This T cell receptor beta chain derives from a study of cytomegalovirus exposure and HLA in healthy donors. Study-wide findings and caveats: The CMV antigen specificity of a few CMV-associated chains was confirmed through in vitro analysis. Presence/absence analyses assumed roughly uniform sequencing depth across donors.

Germline assignment: CDR1 SNHLY and CDR2 FYNNEI. The CDR3 is 14 residues long. The ends were cut back, 3 bases at V and 15 bases at J, with 21 bases in the middle. This PCR relied on a set of 60 Vbeta primers and 13 Jbeta primers. Sequenced by immunoSEQ multiplex PCR; TCRdb stores in-frame clones only, minus some. The sample shows around 220,000 clones, 65% to 90% of them seen only once. Remarks on this clone: Its antigen is not identified. Within the sample, other DNA sequences also encode this same CDR3.

The receptor was derived from a girl aged 5-17 years in good health and CMV-seronegative. The V gene is TRBV2, the J gene TRBJ1-5; D call uncertain. The sample comprised PBMCs. The CDR3 bases are TGTGCCAGCAGTGATACGCGCGGAGGGCGGGTCTCGCATTTT. This gives the protein CASSDTRGGRVSHF.